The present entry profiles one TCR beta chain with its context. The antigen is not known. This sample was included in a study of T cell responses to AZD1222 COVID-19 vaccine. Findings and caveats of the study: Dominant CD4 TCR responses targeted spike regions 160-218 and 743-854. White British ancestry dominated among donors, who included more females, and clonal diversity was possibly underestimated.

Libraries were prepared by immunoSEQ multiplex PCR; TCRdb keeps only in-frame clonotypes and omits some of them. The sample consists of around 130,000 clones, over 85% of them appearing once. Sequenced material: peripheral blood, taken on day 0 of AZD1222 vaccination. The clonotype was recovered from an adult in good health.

The CDR3 sequence is CASSQEVDEQFF. CDR3 in DNA: TGCGCCAGCAGCCAAGAGGTGGATGAGCAGTTCTTC. This chain uses TRBV4-1 with TRBJ2-1; D remains ambiguous. The CDR3 extends over 12 amino acids. Per the germline V gene, CDR1 is MGHRA and CDR2 is YSYEKL. With 0 bases removed from V and 8 bases from J, the gap between germline ends came to 5 bases.